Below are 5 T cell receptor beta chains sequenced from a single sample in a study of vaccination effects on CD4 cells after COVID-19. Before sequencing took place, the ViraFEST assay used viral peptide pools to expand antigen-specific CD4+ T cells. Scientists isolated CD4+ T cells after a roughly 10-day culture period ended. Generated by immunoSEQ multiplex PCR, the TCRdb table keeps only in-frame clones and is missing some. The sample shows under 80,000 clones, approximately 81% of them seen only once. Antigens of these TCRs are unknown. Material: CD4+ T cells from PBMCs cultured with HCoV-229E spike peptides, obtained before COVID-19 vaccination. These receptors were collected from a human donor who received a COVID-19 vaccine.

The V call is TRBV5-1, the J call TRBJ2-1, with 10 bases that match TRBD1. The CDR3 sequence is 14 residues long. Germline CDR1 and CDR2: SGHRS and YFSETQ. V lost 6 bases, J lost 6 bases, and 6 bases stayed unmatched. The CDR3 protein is CASTDRGRRNEQFF. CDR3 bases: TGCGCCAGCACCGACAGGGGGCGCCGCAATGAGCAGTTCTTC.

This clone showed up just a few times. The CDR3 is CASGLSRIVGRGVLNTEAFF. In DNA, the CDR3 is TGTGCTAGTGGTTTGAGTCGCATTGTCGGACGTGGGGTACTGAACACTGAAGCTTTCTTT. V gene TRBV12-5 combines with J gene TRBJ1-1, with no clear D. The CDR3 runs 20 residues. Looked up from germline, CDR1 is LGHNT and CDR2 is FRNRAP. V dropped 2 bases and J dropped 0 bases, with 25 bases sitting between them.

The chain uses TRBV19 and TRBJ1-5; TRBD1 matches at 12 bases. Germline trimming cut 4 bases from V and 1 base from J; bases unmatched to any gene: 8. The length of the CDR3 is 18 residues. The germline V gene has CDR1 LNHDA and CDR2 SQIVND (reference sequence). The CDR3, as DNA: TGTGCCAGTAGTACAAACCGGGACAGGGGGCTAAGCAATCAGCCCCAGCATTTT. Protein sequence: CASSTNRDRGLSNQPQHF.

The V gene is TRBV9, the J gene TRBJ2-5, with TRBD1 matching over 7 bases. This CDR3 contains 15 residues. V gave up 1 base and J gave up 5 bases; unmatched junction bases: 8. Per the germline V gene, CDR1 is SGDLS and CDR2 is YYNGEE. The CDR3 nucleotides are TGTGCCAGCAGCGTATCGTTAGGGGGCGTGGAGACCCAGTACTTC. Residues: CASSVSLGGVETQYF.

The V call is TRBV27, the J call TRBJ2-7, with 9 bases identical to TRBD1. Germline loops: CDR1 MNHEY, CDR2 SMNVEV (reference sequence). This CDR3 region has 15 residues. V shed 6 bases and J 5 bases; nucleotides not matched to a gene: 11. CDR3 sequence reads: CASRRQGDRVHEQYV. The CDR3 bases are TGTGCCAGCAGGCGACAGGGGGATAGAGTGCACGAGCAGTACGTC.